The following is a T cell receptor (beta chain) sequence with its context. Its antigen remains unidentified. The sample is drawn from a study of CD8+CD57+ T cells in acquired aplastic anemia. The wider study: The average for DNA from sorted CD4+ and CD8+ cells was 3.2 ug. Healthy donor CD4+ samples were sequenced to a depth that averaged roughly 10 million reads. General study findings and limits: Patients and healthy controls showed no significant CD8+ Simpson's diversity difference. Patients and controls shared over 25 CD8+ CDR3 sequences, which appeared highly expressed in patients and within their immunodominant clones.

Germline lookup yields CDR1 ENHRY and CDR2 SYGVKD. The CDR3 length is 15 residues. The germline V and J ends were trimmed by 3 bases and 0 bases, with 6 bases remaining between them. Researchers used genomic DNA as the template to profile TCR beta VDJ and CDR3. One entry per CDR3 protein, called by TCRdb with MiXCR from the reads. The data contain about 400,000 distinct CDR3 sequences, about two thirds of them singletons. The specimen was sorted CD4+, CD8+, or CD8+CD57+ T cells (not recorded which) from PBMCs. The genes are TRBV10-3 and TRBJ2-6; D is possibly TRBD1 (6 bases). This TCR derives from a human donor in good health, serving as a control. The CDR3 protein is CAISDRGSGANVLTF. The CDR3 bases are TGTGCCATCAGTGACAGGGGCTCTGGGGCCAACGTCCTGACTTTC.